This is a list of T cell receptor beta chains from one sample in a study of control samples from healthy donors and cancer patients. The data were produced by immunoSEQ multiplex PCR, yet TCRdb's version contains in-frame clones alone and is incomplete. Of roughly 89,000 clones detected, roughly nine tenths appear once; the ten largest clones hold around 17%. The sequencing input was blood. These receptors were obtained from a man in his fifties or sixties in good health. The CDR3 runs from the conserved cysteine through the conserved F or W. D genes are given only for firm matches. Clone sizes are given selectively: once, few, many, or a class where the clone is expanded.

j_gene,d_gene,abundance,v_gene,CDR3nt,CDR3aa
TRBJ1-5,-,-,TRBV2,TGTGCCAGCAGGAGGGAGGTTGGCAATCAGCCCCAGCATTTT,CASRREVGNQPQHF
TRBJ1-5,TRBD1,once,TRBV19,TGTGCGTCCGGGACAGAGAATCAGCCCCAGCATTTT,CASGTENQPQHF
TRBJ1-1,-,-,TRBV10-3,TGTGCCATCAGTGAAATACAGGGAAACACTGAAGCTTTCTTT,CAISEIQGNTEAFF
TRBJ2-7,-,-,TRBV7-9,TGTGCCAGCAGCTTACTTCAGGGTTACTACGAGCAGTACTTC,CASSLLQGYYEQYF
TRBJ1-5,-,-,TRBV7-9,TGTGCCAGCAGCTTGGGGTATAGTCAGCCCCAGCATTTT,CASSLGYSQPQHF
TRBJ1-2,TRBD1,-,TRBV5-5,TGTGCCAGCAGCCCCGGGACAGGGATGGATGGCTACACCTTC,CASSPGTGMDGYTF
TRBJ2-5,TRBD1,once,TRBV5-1,TGCGCCAGCAGCGAAAATGGACAGGGGGCCCTAGAGACCCAGTACTTC,CASSENGQGALETQYF
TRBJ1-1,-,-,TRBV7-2,TGTGCCAGCAGCTTAGATTCCCCACCTGGTCATCAAGCTTTCTTT,CASSLDSPPGHQAFF
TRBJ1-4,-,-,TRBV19,TGTGCCAGTAGTCCCTGGACGGGGCGTGAAAAACTGTTTTTT,CASSPWTGREKLFF
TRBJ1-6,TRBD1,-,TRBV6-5,TGTGCCAGCAGCTCAGGGGGCTCTGGTTCACCCCTCCACTTT,CASSSGGSGSPLHF
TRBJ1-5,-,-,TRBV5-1,TGCGCCAGCAGCTTGGATGGTAGGGTAGGTCAGCCCCAGCATTTT,CASSLDGRVGQPQHF
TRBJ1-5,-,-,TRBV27,TGTGCCAGCAGTTTCCAGAAAGGGGACCAGCCCCAGCATTTT,CASSFQKGDQPQHF
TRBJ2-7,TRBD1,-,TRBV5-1,TGCGCCAGCAGCTACCAAGGACAGGGCCGCCTCGGCGAGCAGTACTTC,CASSYQGQGRLGEQYF
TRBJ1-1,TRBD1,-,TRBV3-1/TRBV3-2,TGTGCCAGCAGCCAACGACAGGGAGCCACTGAAGCTTTCTTT,CASSQRQGATEAFF
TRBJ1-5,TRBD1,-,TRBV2,TGTGCCAGCAGAAGGGACAGGGCCTTGATATGGCCCCAGCATTTT,CASRRDRALIWPQHF
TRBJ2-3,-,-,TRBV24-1,TGTGCCACCAGTGTGGCGGGTACCCGCACAGATACGCAGTATTTT,CATSVAGTRTDTQYF
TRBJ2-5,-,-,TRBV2,TGTGCCAGCAGTGAAAGGGAAGAGACCCAGTACTTC,CASSEREETQYF
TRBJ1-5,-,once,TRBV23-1,TGCGCCAGCAGTCAATCGGTCACAGGGTGGAGGCAGCCCCAGCATTTT,CASSQSVTGWRQPQHF
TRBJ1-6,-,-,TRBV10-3,TGTGCCATCAGTAAAGTTGACCAGGGAAGTAATTCACCCCTCCACTTT,CAISKVDQGSNSPLHF
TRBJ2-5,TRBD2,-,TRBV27,TGTGCCAGCAGTTTGTTGACTAGCAGGGAGACCCAGTACTTC,CASSLLTSRETQYF
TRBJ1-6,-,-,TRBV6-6,TGTGCCAGTCAAGGCAGCGAGGGCTGGAATTCACCCCTCCACTTT,CASQGSEGWNSPLHF
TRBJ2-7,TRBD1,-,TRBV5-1,TGCGCCAGCAGTCAAGGACAGGACAAACGGTTCAACTACGAGCAGTACTTC,CASSQGQDKRFNYEQYF
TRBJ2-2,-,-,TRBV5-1,TGCGCCAGCAGCTCGAGCCCGATATCAGGTGGGGAGCTGTTTTTT,CASSSSPISGGELFF
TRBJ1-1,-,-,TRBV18,TGTGCCAGCTCAACGGCCGCTGCTCGAACTGAAGCTTTCTTT,CASSTAAARTEAFF
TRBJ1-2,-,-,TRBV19,TGTGCCAGTAGTATAGACCGGGCCAGGCGGCGGGATGGCTACACCTTC,CASSIDRARRRDGYTF
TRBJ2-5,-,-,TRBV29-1,TGCAGCGTTGGACAGACAGATGATGGGACCCAGTACTTC,CSVGQTDDGTQYF
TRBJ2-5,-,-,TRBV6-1,TGTGCCAGCAGTGATCCTCCTCCTAGTGGGGGGACCCAGTACTTC,CASSDPPPSGGTQYF
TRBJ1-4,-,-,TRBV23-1,TGCGCCAGCAGTCAATCGGGCTGTGTGTGGGGCGCTTGGTACACTAATGAAAAACTGTTTTTT,CASSQSGCVWGAWYTNEKLFF
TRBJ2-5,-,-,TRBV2,TGTGCCAGCGCTGGAGTTTCGGTCCAAGAGACCCAGTACTTC,CASAGVSVQETQYF
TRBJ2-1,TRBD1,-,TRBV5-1,TGCGCCAGCAGCTTGCCTATGGGACAGGTGGGCAATGAGCAGTTCTTC,CASSLPMGQVGNEQFF
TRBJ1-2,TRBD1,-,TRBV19,TGTGCCAGTAGATCGGCGACCCCCGACAGGGGAAGTATTTACTATGGCTACACCTTC,CASRSATPDRGSIYYGYTF
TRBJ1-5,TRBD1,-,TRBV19,TGTGCCAGTAGTGACAGGGGAAATCAGCCCCAGCATTTT,CASSDRGNQPQHF
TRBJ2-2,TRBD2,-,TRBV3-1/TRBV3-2,TGTGCCAGCACGCGGGGGGACACCGGGGAGCTGTTTTTT,CASTRGDTGELFF
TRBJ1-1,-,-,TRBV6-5,TGTGCCAGCAGACCCCCGGGACAAGAAGCCACTGAAGCTTTCTTT,CASRPPGQEATEAFF
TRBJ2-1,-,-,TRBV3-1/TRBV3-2,TGTGCCAGCAGCCTCAAGCGTGAGCAGTTCTTC,CASSLKREQFF
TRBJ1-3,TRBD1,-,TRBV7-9,TGTGCCAGCAGCCTACTGGGACAGGGGAACACCATATATTTT,CASSLLGQGNTIYF
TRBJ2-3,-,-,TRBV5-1,TGCGCCAGCAGCGTGGGGGTCGGGGCCACAGATACGCAGTATTTT,CASSVGVGATDTQYF
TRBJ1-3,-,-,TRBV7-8,TGTGCCAGCAGCTTAGGGGTTGAAGACACCATATATTTT,CASSLGVEDTIYF
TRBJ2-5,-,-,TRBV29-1,TGCAGCGTTAGCCGGCAACAAGAGACCCAGTACTTC,CSVSRQQETQYF
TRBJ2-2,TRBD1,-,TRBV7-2,TGTGCCAGCAGACGACAACAGGGGACCGGGGAGCTGTTTTTT,CASRRQQGTGELFF
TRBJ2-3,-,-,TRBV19,TGTGCCAGTAGTATAGCAACATGGGGAGATACGCAGTATTTT,CASSIATWGDTQYF
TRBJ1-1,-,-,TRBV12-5,TGTGCTAGTGGTCTGGGACAATTGAACACTGAAGCTTTCTTT,CASGLGQLNTEAFF
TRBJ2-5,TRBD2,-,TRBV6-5,TGTGCCAGCAACCCGGGGGGGCGCTGGGGAGAGACCCAGTACTTC,CASNPGGRWGETQYF
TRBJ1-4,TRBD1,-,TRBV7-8,TGTGCCAGCAGCTTTGCACAGGGGGAGACTAATGAAAAACTGTTTTTT,CASSFAQGETNEKLFF
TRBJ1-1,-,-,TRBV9,TGTGCCAGCAGCTCCCGTGGATTAACTGAAGCTTTCTTT,CASSSRGLTEAFF